This T cell receptor (beta chain) was identified in a study of identical twins. The study's findings and limits: Excess sharing by twins proved weaker in beta out-of-frame sequences. Instead of following the same donors, the conclusions were based on cross-sectional statistical analysis. Low generation-probability sequences were in excess among twin-shared out-of-frame alpha sequences.

In the case of this clonotype: Its matching antigen is unknown.

The germline V gene has CDR1 DFQATT and CDR2 SNEGSKA (reference sequence). The V end lost 3 bases, the J end lost 4 bases, and 12 bases lay between the germline ends. This CDR3 is 13 amino acids long. TCRdb fed the 5' RACE reads into MiXCR, producing one record per CDR3 protein. The sample includes hundreds of thousands of distinct CDR3 sequences, about 7% of them seen just once. These data were also reused for a study on yellow fever vaccine responses in identical twins.

The chain employs TRBV20-1 and TRBJ1-1, with D maybe TRBD1 (6 bases). The receptor was isolated from a woman under 30 in good health. Material for sequencing was PBMCs. In DNA, the CDR3 is TGCAGTGCTAGGGACACAGGGTTCACTGAAGCTTTCTTT. Its protein is CSARDTGFTEAFF.